The TCR beta chain described here comes from a study of technical replicates of blood from several donors. Sequenced by immunoSEQ multiplex PCR; TCRdb stores in-frame clones only, minus some. The profile shows 12,000 or so clones, under 95% of them singletons. With 5 bases removed from V and 0 bases from J, the gap between germline ends came to 16 bases. The CDR3 has 16 amino acids. CDR1 MNHEY and CDR2 SMNVEV come from the germline V gene (reference sequence). This TCR derives from a human donor in good health. The chain joins TRBV27 to TRBJ1-1, with a weak D call TRBD1 (6 bases). The sample taken for sequencing was PBMCs. CDR3 residues: CASSPFGGRMNTEAFF. For the CDR3, the DNA is TGTGCCAGCAGTCCCTTCGGGGGGCGGATGAACACTGAAGCTTTCTTT.